This T cell receptor (beta chain) was profiled in a study of shared clonotypes between healthy human individuals. Study information: The cohort comprised a couple of women and a few men. Their ages spanned 18 to 49 years. Whole-study results and caveats: What naive subsets generally showed was a larger estimated richness than memory subsets showed. Read depth was anticipated to influence clonotype sharing among donors.

This clone was detected a few times. Its antigen is as yet unknown. The same CDR3 is also encoded by other DNA sequences in this sample. Donors comprised healthy HIV-negative adults lacking recent acute infections or vaccinations. TCRdb's table, derived via immunoSEQ multiplex PCR, lists solely in-frame clones and lacks some. This sample has fewer than 3 million clones, with roughly 92% found just once. The CDR3 is 11 amino acids. In germline, CDR1 is MDHEN, CDR2 SYDVKM. The ends were cut back, 1 base at V and 7 bases at J, with 2 bases in the middle. This receptor was taken from a man younger than 30 in good health. Some clones in this sample may be carry-over from other donors' samples. Sequencing was done on a sample of naive CD4+ T cells from PBMCs. Documented subset: CD45RA+ positively selected. V gene TRBV28 combines with J gene TRBJ1-5; D gene uncertain. In DNA, the CDR3 is TGTGCCAGCAGTTTATACCAGCCCCAGCATTTT. Protein: CASSLYQPQHF.